Reported below is one T cell receptor (beta chain). The data were taken from a study of blood T cell repertoires in COVID-19. Study in general: Specimens from acute and convalescent COVID-19 originated in the United States, Italy and Spain. Sample material is recorded as cDNA or gDNA derived from T cells, B-cell-depleted T cells, or PBMCs.

Trimming pared 0 bases from V and 7 bases from J, leaving 10 bases between. CDR1 is SGHNT, CDR2 YYREEE, per germline (reference sequence). This CDR3 is 13 amino acids long. This table comes from immunoSEQ multiplex PCR, and its TCRdb copy is limited to in-frame clones, with some not included. The data contain some 35,000 clones, approximately 80% of them singletons. Sequenced material: peripheral blood. The chain is built from TRBV5-4 and TRBJ1-2, with D perhaps TRBD1 (6 bases). This clonotype originated in an elderly man with acute or convalescent COVID-19. CDR3 nucleotides: TGTGCCAGCAGCTTGGACAGGGCGGGTGGCTACACCTTC. Translation gives CASSLDRAGGYTF.